Each of the 19 T cell receptor beta chains below was sequenced from the same sample in a study of shared clonotypes between healthy human individuals (TCRdb year 2020). The library was generated by the immunoSEQ multiplex PCR assay. Here the immuneACCESS table is served through TCRdb, limited to in-frame sequences with V and J called. Missing clones are a known gap in these copies; in checked studies unresolved V genes cover under half, and the rest lacks a known reason. This sample gives millions of clones in total; over 85% of them show up just once. The leading ten clones occupy 0.13% of the sample. The sequencing input was naive CD4+ T cells sorted from blood. The intended sense of this specimen's cell subset or site label: CD45RA+ positively selected. These receptors all come from a man aged 18 to 29 in good health.

The gene calls are TRBV6-5 and TRBJ1-4; no definite D call. V dropped 0 bases and J dropped 4 bases, with 9 bases sitting between them. This CDR3 spans 15 amino acids. Germline values: CDR1 MNHEY, CDR2 SVGAGI. The CDR3 loop is CASSYSTPGNEKLFF. Here the CDR3 DNA reads TGTGCCAGCAGTTACTCCACACCTGGTAATGAAAAACTGTTTTTT.

This rearrangement joins TRBV25-1 to TRBJ1-4, with D maybe TRBD1 (6 bases). Trimming stripped 1 base from V and 7 bases from J, with 13 bases between. This CDR3 is 15 amino acids long. Germline V gene lookup returns CDR1 MGHDK and CDR2 SYGVNS. The CDR3 DNA reads TGTGCCAGCAGTGAATGGAGCAGGGGAAGTGAAAAACTGTTTTTT. Amino acids: CASSEWSRGSEKLFF.

The rearrangement uses TRBV7-6 and TRBJ2-2; tentatively, D is TRBD1 (5 bases). There are 13 residues in the CDR3. The germline V gene has CDR1 SGHVS and CDR2 FNYEAQ. V lost 5 bases and J 5 bases, leaving 9 bases between the germline ends. The CDR3 coding sequence is TGTGCCAGCAGCCCACAGGAAACCGGGGAGCTGTTTTTT. It codes for CASSPQETGELFF.

A single count supports this clone. The chain is built from TRBV7-8 and TRBJ1-3, with D unresolved. Deletions cut 1 base from V and 4 bases from J, with 8 bases between. Germline V gene sequence: CDR1 SGHVS, CDR2 FQNEAQ. The CDR3 length is 14 residues. The chain's CDR3 is CASSLGSRGNTIYF. CDR3 nucleotide sequence: TGTGCCAGCAGCTTAGGTTCCCGAGGAAACACCATATATTTT.

This clone has more than one count but fewer than ten. The same CDR3 can be traced to other DNA sequences in this sample. This rearrangement joins TRBV7-8 to TRBJ2-2; maybe TRBD2 (5 bases). Trimming stripped 0 bases from V and 4 bases from J, with 9 bases between. The CDR3 spans 15 residues. CDR1 is SGHVS and CDR2 is FQNEAQ in the germline V gene. The CDR3 spells CASSLAGVGTGELFF. CDR3 bases: TGTGCCAGCAGCTTAGCGGGAGTGGGCACCGGGGAGCTGTTTTTT.

Regarding this clone: In the same sample, other DNA sequences code for this CDR3. This sequence joins TRBV7-9 and TRBJ2-5; TRBD2 matches 11 bases. The germline gives CDR1 SEHNR, CDR2 FQNEAQ (reference sequence). Trimming at V came to 3 bases and at J to 1 base, leaving 1 base not matched to a gene. CDR3 length equals 15 residues. This CDR3 is CASSFLAGGQETQYF. The CDR3 region has the DNA TGTGCCAGCAGCTTCCTAGCGGGGGGCCAAGAGACCCAGTACTTC. The complete variable domain, with remaining parts taken from reference TRBV7-9 and TRBJ2-5, reads DTGVSQNPRHKITKRGQNVTFRCDPISEHNRLYWYRQTLGQGPEFLTYFQNEAQLEKSRLLSDRFSAERPKGSFSTLEIQRTEQGDSAMYLCASSFLAGGQETQYFGPGTRLLVL.

The chain employs TRBV27 and TRBJ1-5; tentatively, D is TRBD1 (6 bases). Germline CDR1 reads MNHEY; CDR2 reads SMNVEV (reference sequence). Trimming cost V 0 bases and J 2 bases, with 11 bases left between them. CDR3 length equals 16 residues. In nucleotides, the CDR3 is TGTGCCAGCAGTTTATCTCGGGGGCAAGGCAATCAGCCCCAGCATTTT. It specifies CASSLSRGQGNQPQHF.

V usage is TRBV11-3 and J usage is TRBJ2-2, with 9 nucleotides matching TRBD2. The CDR3 length is 19 residues. After removal of 3 bases from V and 4 bases from J, the junction contained 15 bases not matched to a gene. CDR1 and CDR2 from the germline V gene are SGHNT and YENEEA. The CDR3 here is CASSFGGSRLAVGTGELFF. CDR3 DNA sequence: TGTGCCAGCAGCTTTGGGGGCTCAAGACTAGCGGTGGGCACCGGGGAGCTGTTTTTT.

In the case of this clone: Other nucleotide sequences from this sample produce the same CDR3. The rearrangement joins TRBV2 to TRBJ1-3; D is ambiguous. The V end was cut by 6 bases, the J end by 0 bases, with 9 bases between. This CDR3 contains 14 residues. Per the germline V gene, CDR1 is SNHLY and CDR2 is FYNNEI. The CDR3 DNA reads as TGTGCCAGCAGGTTGACGGGCTCTGGAAACACCATATATTTT. Protein product: CASRLTGSGNTIYF.

The rearrangement links TRBV29-1 to TRBJ1-3, with D uncertain. V lost 4 bases and J 7 bases, leaving 8 bases between the germline ends. The CDR3 totals 11 residues. Germline loops: CDR1 SQVTM, CDR2 ANQGSEA. The chain's CDR3 is CSVGLENTIYF. Here the CDR3 DNA reads TGCAGCGTTGGTCTAGAGAACACCATATATTTT.

The chain is built from TRBV2 and TRBJ2-2; D gene unclear. CDR3 length equals 12 residues. Germline CDR1 reads SNHLY; CDR2 reads FYNNEI. Trimming removed 7 bases at V and 6 bases at J, with 9 bases between. The CDR3 protein is CASNTRAGELFF. The CDR3 nucleotides are TGTGCCAGCAACACCCGAGCCGGGGAGCTGTTTTTT.

This clone was detected once. V usage is TRBV9 and J usage is TRBJ2-7; D uncertain. Trimming removed 4 bases from V and 4 bases from J, with 9 bases in between. Germline CDR1 is SGDLS and CDR2 is YYNGEE. CDR3 length: 12 residues. CDR3 in amino acids: CASSSNWYEQYF. CDR3 coding DNA: TGTGCCAGCAGCTCGAACTGGTACGAGCAGTACTTC.

The chain recombines TRBV6-4 with TRBJ1-4, with D tentatively TRBD1 (5 bases). The CDR3 runs 11 residues. V was trimmed by 11 bases and J by 3 bases, leaving 7 bases between them. The germline CDR1 and CDR2 sequences are MRHNA and SNTAGT. Here the CDR3 reads CAGGANEKLFF. The CDR3 DNA follows: TGTGCCGGGGGGGCTAATGAAAAACTGTTTTTT.

CDR3 sequence reads: CASSQNGYEQYF. The CDR3 region has the DNA TGTGCCAGCAGCCAAAACGGCTACGAGCAGTACTTC. V gene TRBV7-6 combines with J gene TRBJ2-7; no definite D call. Trimming stripped 5 bases from V and 3 bases from J, with 8 bases between. Germline-derived CDR1 and CDR2 are SGHVS and FNYEAQ. The CDR3 covers 12 residues.

The chain carries TRBV30 and TRBJ2-1; 7 bases match TRBD2. Germline assignment: CDR1 GTSNPN and CDR2 SVGIG (reference sequence). The V segment lost 0 bases and the J segment 12 bases; nucleotides outside the gene matches: 8. This CDR3 spans 13 amino acids. The CDR3, as DNA: TGTGCCTGGAGTGTACTCCCGGCTAGCGGGCAGTTCTTC. Its protein product is CAWSVLPASGQFF.

The chain employs TRBV28 and TRBJ2-2; D perhaps matches TRBD1 (5 bases). V was clipped by 4 bases and J by 1 base, with 7 bases between them. This CDR3 comprises 14 residues. Germline-derived CDR1 and CDR2 are MDHEN and SYDVKM. CDR3 residues: CASSWTMNTGELFF. Here the CDR3 DNA reads TGTGCCAGCAGTTGGACAATGAACACCGGGGAGCTGTTTTTT.

The chain has TRBV6-5 and TRBJ2-5; D remains ambiguous. Germline V gives CDR1 MNHEY, CDR2 SVGAGI. Between the trimmed V and J ends, which lost 6 bases and 4 bases, there was a span of 12 bases. CDR3 length: 13 amino acids. CDR3 in amino acids: CASRKGSPETQYF. Written as DNA, the CDR3 is TGTGCCAGCAGGAAAGGTAGCCCAGAGACCCAGTACTTC.

The chain combines TRBV10-3 with TRBJ2-1, with 7 bases that match TRBD1. The J segment lost 7 bases and the V segment lost 7 bases, leaving 7 bases of the junction unmatched. CDR1 and CDR2 (germline): ENHRY, SYGVKD. This CDR3 region has 13 residues. For the CDR3, the DNA is TGTGCCATCACTAGGGGGCCGGGAAATGAGCAGTTCTTC. This translates into CAITRGPGNEQFF.

V and J are TRBV19 and TRBJ2-3; no clear D gene. The germline V gene has CDR1 LNHDA and CDR2 SQIVND (reference sequence). The V and J ends lost 0 bases and 4 bases respectively, with 8 bases between them. The CDR3 spans 14 residues. The CDR3 DNA follows: TGTGCCAGTAGTATAGATCGCAGCCCAGATACGCAGTATTTT. Translation gives CASSIDRSPDTQYF.